This record covers a single TCR beta chain. Its antigen is currently not known. In total, fewer than 750 healthy bone marrow donors made up the cohort. At the time of sampling, all cohort members were nominally healthy, though unrecorded immune exposures were likely present. The donor was CMV seronegative and was included in the group of approximately 350 seronegative cohort members. Each donor provided a peripheral blood sample, and peripheral blood mononuclear cells were used for TCR beta sequencing. Genomic DNA was extracted from the blood cell samples with the Qiagen DNeasy Blood Extraction Kit. The germline V gene provides CDR1 KGHSH and CDR2 LQKENI. The CDR3 goes from the cysteine to the phenylalanine over 15 residues. The kept DNA is CDR3 alone, 45 bases in frame from the first base. The V and J ends are trimmed by 1 base and 0 bases, leaving 7 bases between them. The entry originates in a study of cytomegalovirus exposure and HLA in healthy donors listed by TCRdb under 2017. Study-wide context: An earlier analysis of roughly 630 of the donors reported approximately 270 Gb of sequence data and 117 million unique TCR beta sequences from approximately 180 million T cells. A separate validation cohort of roughly 130 different subjects was used in addition to the 666-subject first cohort. About 320 gigabases of sequencing data and some 85 million unique TCR sequences were included in an early release covering about 620 HLA-typed donors. A later genetic analysis used genome-wide SNP genotypes for about 55% of the 666 donors, treating that subset as a discovery cohort. The genetic ancestry cluster associated with self-reported Caucasian donors included about 84% of the roughly 400 genotyped donors. An earlier analysis of roughly 580 of the donors used high-throughput TCR beta sequencing to judge whether each TCR beta V gene segment behaved as functional or pseudogenic. Roughly 5 DR-DQ haplotypes were handled as single units for association and clustering because linkage in the cohort was strong. In a later analysis, previously published TCR beta repertoires from several hundred donors were re-analyzed and high-resolution HLA genotyping was added so that TCR occurrence patterns could be studied. The later analysis used no new phenotypic data to find candidate immune exposures, relying instead on TCR beta sequences and their occurrence across donors. Donor age, sex, ethnicity and CMV serostatus were compiled together with the repertoire data. HLA typing included class I and class II loci at four-digit resolution. The study aimed to test whether cataloging public T cell receptors could reveal signatures of past pathogen exposure. All discovery cohort repertoires had been generated on a single sequencing platform. Among 300 to 450 genotyped donors of the cohort, an average of roughly 240,000 unique TCR beta nucleotide sequences were sequenced per donor, 15% to 20% of them non-productive. To predict cytomegalovirus infection status, the study combined high-throughput TCR immunosequencing, statistical association of individual TCRs with disease status, and machine learning. The study used immunosequencing to profile the T cell repertoires of hundreds of subjects and linked those repertoires to cytomegalovirus serostatus. The number of donors typed differed by locus, with roughly 629-640 for A, B, C, DRB1 and DQB1, roughly 520 for DQA1, approximately 580 for DPA1, and around 430 for DPB1. The investigation overall reported the following: A later analysis found that most CMV-associated TCR beta chains appeared HLA-restricted, with HLA associations seemingly driven largely by CMV exposure. The classifier was reported to diagnose cytomegalovirus status with high specificity and sensitivity in both the original and validation cohorts. A few of the identified cytomegalovirus-associated TCR beta chains were confirmed in vitro to be specific for cytomegalovirus antigens. Compared with equally common non-associated chains, HLA-associated TCR beta chains in a later analysis were more clonally expanded and had lower generation probabilities. Because counts were too low, fewer than 20 rarely observed V segments, including chromosome 9 orphons, were excluded from the earlier analysis of 587 of the donors. A further reported finding was that TCR beta sequences accurately predicted the HLA-A and HLA-B alleles for most subjects in the first cohort. Linkage disequilibrium might explain the correlated functional status among segregating V segments, but an unknown experimental factor could not be excluded. When HLA alleles, especially DR and DQ, strongly co-occurred, TCR associations were difficult to assign to individual alleles. Most TCR sequences were seen in very few donors, while some public TCRs were found in many individuals. A group of highly shared sequence variants was considered likely to be a technical artifact of the sequencing pipeline. The 87-base-pair reads could not distinguish some IMGT-functional V segments, including TRBV6-2 and TRBV6-3, so those segments were excluded. An earlier analysis of around 600 of the donors showed that most TCR beta V segments appeared in productive rearrangements either about 87% or about 30% of the time, which broadly matched IMGT annotations. In a later analysis, the rate of TCR association differed among HLA loci, with DRB1 alleles having the most associated TCRs and HLA-C alleles having the fewest. The study listed 164 TCR beta chains as associated with cytomegalovirus. A later analysis associated 15,000 or so TCR beta sequences with specific HLA alleles at a false discovery rate of 0.05. For the cohort, immune exposure information was limited to CMV serostatus. A later analysis reported that several top co-occurrence clusters appeared linked to parvovirus B19, influenza, CMV and Epstein-Barr virus. The authors suggested that the approach could potentially be extended to other disease states and immunological phenotypes. Roughly uniform sequencing depth across donors was assumed in presence/absence analyses, although this assumption may not hold. In this cohort, only TCR beta chains were sequenced, and detectable features were limited by the absence of alpha or paired-chain data. In a later genetic analysis, fewer N-insertions in productive TCRs were reported among donors in an Asian-associated ancestry cluster than the roughly 700-donor mean. An association between a missense DCLRE1C variant and V-gene and J-gene trimming of TCR beta chains was found in a later genetic analysis and replicated in an independent cohort. Because HLA typing was unavailable for some donors at each locus, only the typed subset was used in association tests.

Library preparation used the immunoSEQ multiplex PCR assay. For the multiplex PCR, a mixture combining 60 forward primers for TCR Vbeta segments and 13 reverse primers for TCR Jbeta segments was used. The CDR3 region of rearranged TCR beta genes was amplified from genomic DNA with a multiplex PCR assay. The amplified TCR beta libraries were sequenced on the Illumina HiSeq System as 87-base-pair reads. Regarding the original processing steps: In a later analysis, tens of millions of unique TCR beta chains were counted across the 500 to 850 repertoires, and about 10 million of these chains were shared by at least two donors. Raw reads were error-corrected and collapsed into unique sequences by a nearest-neighbor algorithm in which closely related sequences were merged to remove PCR and sequencing errors. CDR3 sequences were aligned to IMGT reference sequences to assign V, D and J gene segments. For a sequence to be retained, a match of at least six nucleotides was required to both a V gene segment and a J gene segment. A rearrangement was called productive if the CDR3 had no stop codons and remained in frame with V and J, and every other rearrangement was called non-productive. Following IMGT convention, CDR3 was defined as the stretch from the second conserved V-encoded cysteine up to the conserved J-encoded phenylalanine. The earlier analysis of some 550 of the donors excluded any sequence lacking an unambiguous match to a single V gene segment. In an earlier analysis of several hundred of the donors, V segments were called functional above 56.7% productive rearrangements and were called segregating when the between-donor standard deviation exceeded 5%. A statistical classification framework was built to diagnose cytomegalovirus status from the catalog of TCR beta chain sequences. In a later analysis, V and J genes were assigned by comparing TCR nucleotide sequences against IMGT/GENE-DB human TR gene sequences. The TCRdist pipeline was used in a later analysis to assign CDR3 sequences and most-parsimonious VDJ recombination scenarios. In a later analysis, every TCR beta chain was defined by the combination of its CDR3 amino acid sequence and its V-gene family, and reads without a unique V-gene family were dropped. In a later analysis, 500 to 700 highly shared, low-generation-probability nucleotide sequences were removed to address suspected cross-contamination and a sequencing artifact. In a later analysis, a clonal expansion index for each public chain was calculated from normalized within-repertoire ranks of inferred template counts. A later analysis computed generation probabilities with a VDJ recombination model fitted to out-of-frame rearrangements, and checked the results against IGoR. A later analysis scored TCR-TCR, TCR-HLA and TCR-CMV co-occurrence with hypergeometric tests, applying a repertoire-size bias correction to TCR pairs. False discovery rates were estimated in a later analysis by permuting HLA or CMV assignments 20 times. In a later analysis, co-occurring TCRs were grouped with DBSCAN, and TCRdist sequence similarity was added when clustering was performed within HLA-allele-positive subsets. Repertoires with fewer than 30,000 or more than 120,000 public chains were left out of co-occurrence clustering, as were about 5 repertoires with anomalous nucleotide sharing. This is the immuneACCESS table as TCRdb keeps it, with only in-frame sequences that have V and J called. A part of the clones is gone; compared with another copy, unresolved V genes explain less than half, and the rest is unexplained. The V and J calls and the clone size are those of that table, but D and trimming were determined from the DNA. The data table for this sample lists approximately 61,000 clones. The ten largest clonotypes hold around 2.1% of the sample.

This TCR was recovered from a woman younger than 30 in good health and CMV-seronegative. The chain uses TRBV18 and TRBJ1-5, with the D gene too uncertain to name. The material sequenced was PBMCs. The CDR3: CASSPLADSNQPQHF. The sequenced DNA: TGTGCCAGCTCACCACTGGCCGATAGCAATCAGCCCCAGCATTTT.